The 14 T cell receptor beta chains in this list originate from one sample, sequenced in a study of spatial heterogeneity in lung cancer (dated by TCRdb to about 2019). General study outcomes and caveats: The number of expanded intratumoral alpha and beta TCRs correlated with the tumor nonsynonymous mutation count.

The antigens for these receptors are not known. Receptor amplification or capture employed 5' RACE. Data came from a NextSeq 500. Using fastp trimming at Q25 and MiXCR clonotype assembly, TCRdb reanalyzed the public sequencing data and kept in-frame beta chains. When rows share a CDR3 protein, they turn into one entry using the most common DNA and genes. The sample records a few thousand distinct CDR3 sequences, about 9.3% of which are singletons. About a sixth of the sample goes to the ten largest clones. This specimen's time point label, interpreted: sample taken at primary tumor resection. The source material was lung tumor tissue, sampled at surgery. These receptors were taken from a female donor with early-stage non-small cell lung cancer.

This clonotype is termed medium-sized (0.01 to 0.1%). The chain links TRBV20-1 to TRBJ2-5; no clear D. Germline lookup yields CDR1 DFQATT and CDR2 SNEGSKA (reference sequence). The CDR3 covers 13 residues. V lost 3 bases and J lost 5, with 13 bases in between. The CDR3 region is CSASGSTSETQYF. The DNA of the CDR3 is TGCAGTGCTAGCGGCTCGACAAGCGAGACCCAGTACTTC.

This clonotype is classed as medium-sized. The chain recombines TRBV29-1 with TRBJ2-7; the match to TRBD2 covers 7 bases. The germline V gene has CDR1 SQVTM and CDR2 ANQGSEA. CDR3 size: 13 residues. Trimming took 7 bases from V and 4 from J; bases not matched to a gene: 10. CDR3 sequence reads: CSADRAGRYEQYF. Here the CDR3 DNA reads TGCAGCGCAGATAGGGCCGGGAGGTACGAGCAGTACTTC.

This clonotype qualifies as medium-sized. The chain employs TRBV20-1 and TRBJ2-4; perhaps D is TRBD1 or TRBD2 (5 bases each). V was cut by 7 bases and J by 0 bases, with 7 bases left in between. Germline V gives CDR1 DFQATT, CDR2 SNEGSKA (reference sequence). The CDR3 is made up of 12 amino acids. Here the CDR3 reads CSGGGAKNIQYF. The CDR3 DNA is TGCAGTGGTGGGGGAGCCAAAAACATTCAGTACTTC.

In this sample, this clonotype is medium-sized. The rearrangement links TRBV7-8 to TRBJ2-3, with a tentative D call TRBD1 (6 bases). Germline values: CDR1 SGHVS, CDR2 FQNEAQ. V lost 1 base and J 2 bases, leaving 10 bases between the germline ends. The CDR3 is 15 amino acids. DNA for the CDR3: TGTGCCAGCAGCTTAGGAGGGGGAACCACAGATACGCAGTATTTT. Translating it yields CASSLGGGTTDTQYF.

The CDR3 DNA reads as TGTGCCAGCAGGCTGGGGGTCGGCAATCAGCCCCAGCATTTT. Residues: CASRLGVGNQPQHF. This chain links TRBV12-3 or TRBV12-4 with TRBJ1-5; D possibly corresponds to TRBD1 (5 bases). The V and J ends lost 6 bases and 2 bases respectively, with 11 bases between them. CDR3 length equals 14 residues.

This clonotype rates as medium-sized. The rearrangement links TRBV27 to TRBJ2-1; unclear D gene. There are 15 residues in the CDR3. The germline V gene has CDR1 MNHEY and CDR2 SMNVEV (reference sequence). V was cut by 3 bases and J by 0 bases, with 9 bases left in between. The CDR3 coding sequence is TGTGCCAGCAGTTTGACTTCGCGCTCCTACAATGAGCAGTTCTTC. Translated: CASSLTSRSYNEQFF.

This clonotype is judged medium-sized. The V call is TRBV20-1, the J call TRBJ2-1; 8 nucleotides match TRBD2. This CDR3 is built from 15 residues. Germline-derived CDR1 and CDR2 are DFQATT and SNEGSKA (reference sequence). V dropped 6 bases and J dropped 4; count of bases not matched to a gene: 11. The CDR3 spells CSAPGPGGLYNEQFF. In DNA form, the CDR3 reads TGCAGTGCCCCAGGGCCGGGGGGGCTTTACAATGAGCAGTTCTTC.

By share, this clonotype ranks as medium-sized. The rearrangement uses TRBV28 and TRBJ1-6, with D possibly matching TRBD1 (5 bases). Germline lookup yields CDR1 MDHEN and CDR2 SYDVKM. The V end was cut by 6 bases, the J end by 3 bases, with 12 bases between. The CDR3 is 15 residues long. The CDR3 reads CASRARDGYNSPLHF. The CDR3 DNA reads as TGTGCCAGCAGAGCGAGGGACGGCTATAATTCACCCCTCCACTTT.

This chain's CDR3 is CASSAQTSNEQFF. As DNA, the CDR3 is TGTGCCAGCAGCGCACAGACTAGCAATGAGCAGTTCTTC. This rearrangement joins TRBV4-2 to TRBJ2-1; D might be TRBD2 (6 bases). Per germline, CDR1 LGHNA and CDR2 YNFKEQ. V lost 5 bases and J lost 6, with 11 bases in between. The CDR3 covers 13 residues.

In this sample, this clonotype is medium-sized (0.01 to 0.1%). The V call is TRBV5-6, the J call TRBJ1-4, with 8 bases that match TRBD1. Germline V lookup: CDR1 SGHDT, CDR2 YYEEEE. After removal of 8 bases from V and 8 bases from J, the junction contained 11 bases not matched to a gene. The CDR3 sequence is 14 residues long. Written as DNA, the CDR3 is TGTGCCAGTTCTCCAGGGGGCTTAGGAGAAAAACTGTTTTTT. Its translation: CASSPGGLGEKLFF.

By sample fraction, this clonotype is medium-sized. The chain carries TRBV4-1 and TRBJ2-6; D gene uncertain. Germline loops: CDR1 MGHRA, CDR2 YSYEKL. Trimming took 0 bases from V and 0 from J, leaving 12 bases between them. CDR3 length: 18 residues. In nucleotides, the CDR3 is TGCGCCAGCAGCCAAGATAGCAGCCTCCTCTCTGGGGCCAACGTCCTGACTTTC. Residues: CASSQDSSLLSGANVLTF.

This clonotype is labeled medium-sized. The chain carries TRBV6-5 and TRBJ1-1; 9 positions agree with TRBD1. CDR3 length: 18 amino acids. From germline, CDR1 is MNHEY and CDR2 SVGAGI. V lost 0 bases and J lost 4; bases outside the gene matches: 12. The CDR3 spells CASSYSVQGALAGTEAFF. The CDR3 region has the DNA TGTGCCAGCAGTTACTCGGTACAGGGGGCGCTTGCTGGCACTGAAGCTTTCTTT.

This clonotype was picked up a small number of times. CDR3 loop: CASSPVLGVVGKTNEKLFF. DNA of the CDR3: TGTGCCAGCAGCCCCGTCCTGGGGGTCGTAGGAAAAACTAATGAAAAACTGTTTTTT. The chain recombines TRBV3-1 with TRBJ1-4; weak D call: TRBD1 (5 bases). CDR3 length: 19 residues. From germline, CDR1 is LGHDT and CDR2 YNNKEL (reference sequence). V was shortened by 4 bases and J by 1 base, with 22 bases between the two germline ends.

This clonotype is labeled medium-sized (0.01 to 0.1%). V and J are TRBV2 and TRBJ2-2; D is unresolved. Trimming removed 6 bases from V and 7 bases from J, with 6 bases in between. The length of the CDR3 is 11 residues. CDR1 SNHLY and CDR2 FYNNEI come from the germline V gene. The CDR3 DNA follows: TGTGCCAGCAGGGGGATCGGGGAGCTGTTTTTT. This codes for CASRGIGELFF.